Presented here are 19 T cell receptor beta chains from one specimen sequenced in a study of T cell repertoires in cytomegalovirus infection. These TCRs' antigens remain unknown. One entry per CDR3 protein results from TCRdb running MiXCR on the reads. The sample lists fewer than 1,000,000 distinct CDR3 sequences, 30% to 40% occurring once. Sequenced material: cultured CD8+ T cells from PBMCs, taken from culture after CMV antigen stimulation. The receptors derive from a human donor in good health (CMV status not recorded). Some clones in this sample may be carry-over from other donors' samples.

This clonotype showed up many times. This chain joins TRBV7-2 and TRBJ1-2; 7 bases line up with TRBD1. The CDR3 covers 14 residues. CDR1 is SGHTA, CDR2 FQGNSA, per germline. J lost 4 bases, V lost 5 bases, and 7 bases had no gene match. This CDR3 is CASSPRGSRYGYTF. CDR3 nucleotides: TGTGCCAGCAGCCCCAGGGGGAGCCGCTATGGCTACACCTTC.

The V and J genes are TRBV7-9 and TRBJ1-1, with D tentatively TRBD1 (5 bases). CDR1 is SEHNR, CDR2 FQNEAQ, per germline (reference sequence). This CDR3 comprises 13 residues. Trimming took off 4 bases at V and 5 bases at J, with 11 bases between the two ends. The CDR3 loop is CASSSGRWTEAFF. The CDR3 DNA sequence: TGTGCCAGCAGCTCAGGGCGGTGGACTGAAGCTTTCTTT.

This rearrangement joins TRBV5-8 to TRBJ2-1; no clear D. There are 15 residues in the CDR3. Germline V CDR1 and CDR2: SGHTS, YDEGEE. The V gene lost 1 base and the J gene lost 5 bases, with 13 bases spanning the gap. CDR3: CASSLRRFQDNEQFF. CDR3 coding DNA: TGTGCCAGCAGCTTGAGACGGTTTCAGGACAATGAGCAGTTCTTC.

The V and J genes are TRBV6-6 and TRBJ2-5; unclear D gene. This CDR3 comprises 12 residues. Germline-derived CDR1 and CDR2 are MNHNY and SVGAGI (reference sequence). Trimming took 6 bases from V and 5 from J, leaving 10 bases between them. The CDR3 protein is CASSDPPETQYF. The DNA for the CDR3 is TGTGCCAGCAGCGATCCCCCGGAGACCCAGTACTTC.

This clonotype was recorded a few times. The chain carries TRBV24-1 and TRBJ2-5; 8 nucleotides match TRBD2. V was pared by 1 base and J by 2 bases, with 5 bases of the junction left unmatched. From germline, CDR1 is KGHDR and CDR2 SFDVKD. This CDR3 has 16 residues. The CDR3 region is CATSDFQLAEQETQYF. DNA of the CDR3: TGTGCCACCAGTGATTTTCAACTAGCGGAGCAAGAGACCCAGTACTTC.

This clonotype has a count of ten or more. This chain links TRBV6-5 with TRBJ2-3; either TRBD1 or TRBD2 may fit D (5 bases each). CDR1 and CDR2 (germline): MNHEY, SVGAGI. V was trimmed by 4 bases and J by 2 bases, leaving 7 bases between them. The CDR3 runs 13 residues. CDR3 nucleotides: TGTGCCAGCAGTTGGGGGAACACAGATACGCAGTATTTT. Residues: CASSWGNTDTQYF.

This clonotype was counted only a few times. The chain combines TRBV5-6 with TRBJ2-1, with D tentatively TRBD1 or TRBD2 (5 bases each). The CDR3 contains 14 residues. Looked up from germline, CDR1 is SGHDT and CDR2 is YYEEEE. The V end was cut by 2 bases, the J end by 6 bases, with 12 bases between. The CDR3 is CASSLGTTRNEQFF. CDR3 coding DNA: TGTGCCAGCAGCTTAGGGACGACTCGCAATGAGCAGTTCTTC.

In its sample, this clonotype was seen a few times. The J gene is TRBJ1-1, the V gene TRBV12-3 or TRBV12-4; D ambiguous. CDR3 length equals 13 residues. With 8 bases removed from V and 0 bases from J, the gap between germline ends came to 10 bases. CDR3 residues: CASQRTVNTEAFF. The CDR3 DNA follows: TGTGCCAGCCAAAGGACGGTGAACACTGAAGCTTTCTTT.

J is TRBJ2-5 and V is TRBV27; TRBD1 is a possible D gene (5 bases). The ends were cut back, 7 bases at V and 9 bases at J, with 21 bases in the middle. Germline V lookup: CDR1 MNHEY, CDR2 SMNVEV (reference sequence). The length of the CDR3 is 14 residues. CDR3 in amino acids: CASKGSLGPEPQYF. In DNA form, the CDR3 reads TGTGCCAGCAAAGGGTCTCTGGGGCCCGAGCCCCAGTACTTC.

In this sample, this clonotype turned up a few times. This sequence joins TRBV2 and TRBJ2-3, with D unresolved. CDR3 length: 12 amino acids. CDR1 is SNHLY and CDR2 is FYNNEI in the germline V gene. V lost 4 bases to trimming and J lost 2 bases, with 4 bases between them. CDR3 protein: CASSGNTDTQYF. The CDR3, as DNA: TGTGCCAGCAGTGGGAACACAGATACGCAGTATTTT.

This clonotype was observed at least ten times. V gene TRBV6-5 combines with J gene TRBJ2-6, with D tentatively TRBD2 (7 bases). The V gene lost 2 bases and the J gene lost 4 bases, with 18 bases spanning the gap. The CDR3 extends over 18 amino acids. The V gene's germline CDR1 is MNHEY and CDR2 SVGAGI. CDR3 sequence: CASSYTRGAPPGANVLTF. DNA of the CDR3: TGTGCCAGCAGTTACACCCGGGGGGCTCCTCCCGGGGCCAACGTCCTGACTTTC.

This clonotype has at least ten counts. The chain has TRBV7-8 and TRBJ1-2, with TRBD1 matching 7 bases. CDR1 is SGHVS and CDR2 is FQNEAQ in the germline V gene. CDR3 length equals 15 residues. V shed 5 bases, J shed 2 bases, and the junction held 8 bases outside the gene matches. Here the CDR3 DNA reads TGTGCCAGCAGCCCAAACAGGGGCCCGAACTATGGCTACACCTTC. Its protein is CASSPNRGPNYGYTF.

V gene TRBV10-3 combines with J gene TRBJ2-2; D is perhaps TRBD1 (5 bases). Trimming cost V 3 bases and J 4 bases, with 12 bases left between them. Germline V CDR1 and CDR2: ENHRY, SYGVKD. CDR3 size: 15 residues. CDR3 residues: CAISDRAGPTGELFF. The CDR3, as DNA: TGTGCCATCAGTGATAGAGCAGGGCCCACCGGGGAGCTGTTTTTT.

This clonotype was observed many times. CDR3 nucleotide sequence: TGTGCCAGCAGCGCCGGGGGCCCGAACCAAGAGACCCAGTACTTC. Translating it yields CASSAGGPNQETQYF. The rearrangement links TRBV7-2 to TRBJ2-5; perhaps D is TRBD1 or TRBD2 (6 bases each). The CDR3 loop spans 15 amino acids. CDR1 is SGHTA and CDR2 is FQGNSA in the germline V gene. The V gene lost 5 bases and the J gene lost 0 bases, with 13 bases spanning the gap.

The CDR3 loop reads CASSLATYEQYV. As DNA, the CDR3 is TGTGCCAGCAGCTTAGCCACCTACGAGCAGTACGTC. The chain has TRBV7-9 and TRBJ2-7; D gene ambiguous. With 0 bases removed from V and 2 bases from J, the gap between germline ends came to 2 bases. CDR1 and CDR2 from the germline V gene are SEHNR and FQNEAQ (reference sequence). The CDR3 is 12 amino acids.

This clonotype was counted at least ten times. The rearrangement joins TRBV12-3 or TRBV12-4 to TRBJ2-2; 9 positions agree with TRBD2. Trimming cost V 3 bases and J 3 bases; bases outside gene matches: 17. The CDR3 is made up of 20 amino acids. The CDR3, as DNA: TGTGCCAGCAGTTTCTTCGCGGGGGGGATTAATGGGCGAGACACCGGGGAGCTGTTTTTT. Amino acids: CASSFFAGGINGRDTGELFF.

This clonotype was recorded a few times. J is TRBJ2-7 and V is TRBV7-2; 9 bases agree with TRBD1. The CDR3 extends over 18 amino acids. The J segment lost 4 bases and the V segment lost 1 base, leaving 14 bases of the junction unmatched. The germline V gene has CDR1 SGHTA and CDR2 FQGNSA. CDR3: CASSLEVRLGQGIYEQYV. CDR3 in DNA: TGTGCCAGCAGCTTAGAGGTTCGTTTAGGACAGGGGATTTACGAGCAGTACGTC.

The rearrangement uses TRBV6-5 and TRBJ1-2, with D maybe TRBD1 (6 bases). CDR3 size: 14 residues. Germline V lookup: CDR1 MNHEY, CDR2 SVGAGI. V was shortened by 10 bases and J by 0 bases, with 15 bases between the two germline ends. The chain's CDR3 is CATRGPWSNYGYTF. Here the CDR3 DNA reads TGTGCCACCAGGGGCCCCTGGTCTAACTATGGCTACACCTTC.

This clonotype was observed once. A single base separates this from a much larger clone, so it may be a read error. This CDR3 is CASSLGKVRENYGYAF. For the CDR3, the DNA is TGTGCCAGCAGCTTAGGGAAGGTCAGGGAGAACTATGGCTACGCCTTC. This chain uses TRBV7-2 with TRBJ1-2; the D gene is possibly TRBD1 (5 bases). CDR1 SGHTA and CDR2 FQGNSA come from the germline V gene. CDR3 length equals 16 residues.